This TCR beta chain was captured by sequencing in a study of read filtering for tumor transcriptome and immune sequencing. At the level of the study: Transcriptome libraries were built from DNase-treated RNA. Regarding the study as a whole: Dropping single-read clonotypes raised IR-seq and RNA-seq shared-clonotype correlation.

Molecular barcoded adaptors covering alpha/delta and beta/gamma chains were used on approximately 400 ng RNA. MiXCR, applied by TCRdb to the reads, yields one record per CDR3 protein. The table shows about 58,000 distinct CDR3 sequences, with 9% to 15% occurring only once. This clonotype was seen many times. The antigen remains undetermined. The CDR3 contains 15 residues. The chain recombines TRBV21-1 with TRBJ2-7; the table assigns TRBD2, which was not confirmed against the DNA. TRBV21-1 is reported as a pseudogene. Sequenced material: a population of CD138-negative cells sorted from bone marrow. The source of this sequence is a donor at least 40 years old with multiple myeloma. CDR3 protein: CASSKVQRGDYEQYF. The CDR3 bases are TGTGCCAGCAGCAAAGTCCAGCGGGGGGACTACGAGCAGTACTTC.